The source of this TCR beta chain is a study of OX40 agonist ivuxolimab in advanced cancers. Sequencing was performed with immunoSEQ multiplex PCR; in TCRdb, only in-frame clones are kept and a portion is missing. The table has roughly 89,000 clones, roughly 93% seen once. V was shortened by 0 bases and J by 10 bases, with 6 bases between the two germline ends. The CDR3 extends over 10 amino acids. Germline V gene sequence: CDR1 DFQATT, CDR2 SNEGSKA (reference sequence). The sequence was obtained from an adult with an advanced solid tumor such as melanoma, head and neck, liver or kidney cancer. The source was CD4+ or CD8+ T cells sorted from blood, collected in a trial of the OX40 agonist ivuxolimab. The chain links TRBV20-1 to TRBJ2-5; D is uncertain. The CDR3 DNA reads TGCAGTGCTAGAGATCAAGTCCAGTACTTC. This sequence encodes CSARDQVQYF.